The present T cell receptor (beta chain) was sequenced within a study of cytomegalovirus exposure and HLA in healthy donors. As for the study in general: A preliminary data release comprised roughly 80 million unique TCRs obtained from HLA-typed donors. Study-level points and caveats: Rarity marked most TCR sequences, yet some public TCRs occurred in many donors. Previous analysis showed most TCR beta V segments were productive about 87% or about 30% of the time.

This clone was seen more than once but under ten times. What it binds is unknown. The PCR was carried out with 60 Vbeta primers and 13 Jbeta primers. Clones were read by immunoSEQ multiplex PCR, and TCRdb kept only the in-frame ones, dropping some. The sample yields around 130,000 clones, roughly 70% seen once. These donors counted as nominally healthy when sampled, but unrecorded immune exposures were likely. The receptor comes from a middle-aged woman in good health and CMV-seropositive. Source material: PBMCs.

Here the CDR3 reads CASSVVGNMNTEAFF. The DNA of the CDR3 is TGTGCCAGCAGCGTAGTTGGTAACATGAACACTGAAGCTTTCTTT. The J gene is TRBJ1-1, the V gene TRBV9, with unresolved D. Germline V lookup: CDR1 SGDLS, CDR2 YYNGEE. Trimming cost V 0 bases and J 0 bases, with 9 bases left between them. This CDR3 has 15 residues.